The clone carrying this T cell receptor (beta chain) was observed many times. The antigen remains unidentified. This entry belongs to a study of molecular identifiers for immune sequencing clone quantification. Study-level background: The replicates split RNA from about 19,000 or 110,000 naive CD8 cells five ways and sequenced four. Study outcomes and limitations: Highly expanded clone sizes could be underestimated by identical TCR molecules sharing a barcode.

Naive CD8 libraries were made from roughly 20,000 to 1,000,000 sorted cells, and they used 10%, 30% or 50% RNA. One entry per CDR3 protein results from TCRdb running MiXCR on the PCR reads. This table has 300,000 to 400,000 distinct CDR3 sequences, roughly 23% appearing once. Per the germline V gene, CDR1 is DFQATT and CDR2 is SNEGSKA (reference sequence). Trimming took 3 bases from V and 5 from J; bases not matched to a gene: 3. CDR3 length: 12 amino acids. This TCR derives from a human donor in good health. Some libraries in this study had Jurkat cell RNA spiked in. Sequencing was done on a sample of naive CD8+ T cells from blood, with Jurkat cell RNA spiked in. As for subset: FACS-sorted CD8+CD4-CCR7+CD45RA+ naive T cells. This rearrangement joins TRBV20-1 to TRBJ2-5; 7 bases align to TRBD2. The CDR3 is CSASGEGETQYF. In DNA, the CDR3 is TGCAGTGCTAGCGGGGAGGGTGAGACCCAGTACTTC.